Shown below are 26 T cell receptor beta chains from a single sample sequenced in a study of shared T cell receptors in the human thymus. Generated by immunoSEQ multiplex PCR, the TCRdb table keeps only in-frame clones and is missing some. The repertoire includes hundreds of thousands of clones, more than 75% of them detected once, and 0.009% to 0.0095% sits in the top ten. Separately, the same data were catalogued under a study of human thymus T cells.

Source material: thymocytes. The receptors originated from a boy in the first two years of life with a congenital heart defect.

The V call is TRBV13, the J call TRBJ2-7; D gene ambiguous. Germline V CDR1 and CDR2: PRHDT, FYEKMQ (reference sequence). Between the trimmed V and J ends, which lost 5 bases and 4 bases, there was a span of 15 bases. CDR3 length equals 14 residues. This CDR3 reads CASSLRRTDYEQYF. The CDR3 region has the DNA TGTGCCAGCAGCCTACGTCGAACTGATTACGAGCAGTACTTC. Combining the CDR3 with reference TRBV13 and TRBJ2-7 gives the whole variable domain AAGVIQSPRHLIKEKRETATLKCYPIPRHDTVYWYQQGPGQDPQFLISFYEKMQSDKGSIPDRFSAQQFSDYHSELNMSSLELGDSALYFCASSLRRTDYEQYFGPGTRLTVT.

This chain uses TRBV19 with TRBJ2-5, with D perhaps matching TRBD1 (5 bases). CDR1 and CDR2 from the germline V gene are LNHDA and SQIVND (reference sequence). V lost 1 base to trimming and J lost 5 bases, with 14 bases between them. The CDR3 covers 15 residues. The CDR3 DNA follows: TGTGCCAGTAGTATAGGGGGCAGTTTGGAGGAGACCCAGTACTTC. This translates into CASSIGGSLEETQYF.

In its sample, this clone was seen a few times. The chain joins TRBV6-5 to TRBJ1-1; possible D gene TRBD1, 6 bases. The germline CDR1 and CDR2 sequences are MNHEY and SVGAGI. V lost 2 bases and J lost 5, with 12 bases in between. The CDR3 is 14 amino acids. CDR3 sequence: CASSYVGALTEAFF. CDR3 in DNA: TGTGCCAGCAGTTACGTGGGGGCGCTGACTGAAGCTTTCTTT.

This clone was counted between two and nine times. Germline and junction disagree at one end, which may indicate a read error. V usage is TRBV5-1 and J usage is TRBJ1-1; 9 bases align to TRBD1. The length of the CDR3 is 13 residues. Germline CDR1 reads SGHRS; CDR2 reads YFSETQ. CDR3 sequence: CASRGTGNPEAFF. CDR3 DNA sequence: TGCGCCAGCAGAGGGACAGGGAACCCTGAAGCTTTCTTT.

V gene TRBV28 combines with J gene TRBJ1-1; no reliable D call. Germline V gene lookup returns CDR1 MDHEN and CDR2 SYDVKM. This CDR3 has 13 amino acids. V gave up 7 bases and J gave up 11 bases, with 20 bases separating them. CDR3 in DNA: TGTGCCAGCAACCCCCAAGGTGCAGGTCATGCTTTCTTT. As protein: CASNPQGAGHAFF.

This clone was seen just once. This chain connects TRBV5-1 to TRBJ2-3; 10 nucleotides agree with TRBD2. The CDR3 runs to 16 residues. Per germline, CDR1 SGHRS and CDR2 YFSETQ. V shed 3 bases and J 4 bases; nucleotides not matched to a gene: 8. CDR3 DNA sequence: TGCGCCAGCAGCTACTCTAGCGGGGGTACTGCAGATACGCAGTATTTT. Translating it yields CASSYSSGGTADTQYF.

The table lists this clone with a count of one. The genes are TRBV15 and TRBJ2-1; D perhaps matches TRBD1 (6 bases). Per the germline V gene, CDR1 is LNHNV and CDR2 is YYDKDF (reference sequence). This CDR3 region has 15 residues. Trimming took off 1 base at V and 4 bases at J, with 11 bases between the two ends. This CDR3 is CATSRVHRVYNEQFF. The DNA for the CDR3 is TGTGCCACCAGCAGAGTCCACAGGGTGTACAATGAGCAGTTCTTC.

CDR3 residues: CASSLSGESPSKPYEQYF. The CDR3 DNA is TGTGCCAGCAGTTTATCAGGGGAAAGCCCATCAAAACCCTACGAGCAGTACTTC. The J gene is TRBJ2-7, the V gene TRBV28; perhaps TRBD1 as D (6 bases). This CDR3 region has 18 residues. Per germline, CDR1 MDHEN and CDR2 SYDVKM. The V and J ends lost 1 base and 2 bases respectively, with 21 bases between them.

The V and J genes are TRBV14 and TRBJ2-2, with a weak D call TRBD2 (5 bases). The CDR3 consists of 15 residues. Trimming pared 0 bases from V and 1 base from J, leaving 6 bases between. Germline CDR1 and CDR2: SGHDN and FVKESK. CDR3 sequence reads: CASSQDGGNTGELFF. In DNA form, the CDR3 reads TGTGCCAGCAGCCAAGATGGAGGGAACACCGGGGAGCTGTTTTTT.

The chain links TRBV27 to TRBJ2-3; 10 bases align to TRBD2. Looked up from germline, CDR1 is MNHEY and CDR2 is SMNVEV (reference sequence). The V and J ends lost 8 bases and 5 bases, in that order; junction bases with no gene match: 10. This CDR3 is built from 15 residues. Here the CDR3 reads CASGSSGSYQDTQYF. For the CDR3, the DNA is TGTGCCAGCGGCTCTAGCGGGAGTTACCAAGATACGCAGTATTTT.

The chain employs TRBV28 and TRBJ2-1, with 11 nucleotides matching TRBD1. This CDR3 comprises 15 residues. Germline CDR1 is MDHEN and CDR2 is SYDVKM. J gave up 6 bases and V 3 bases, and 4 bases lay outside the gene matches. CDR3 nucleotides: TGTGCCAGCAGTTTCCCGGGACAGGGGGGCAATGAGCAGTTCTTC. This encodes CASSFPGQGGNEQFF.

This clone was seen just once. This rearrangement joins TRBV28 to TRBJ2-3, with a weak D call TRBD1 (6 bases). V was shortened by 6 bases and J by 9 bases, with 13 bases between the two germline ends. This CDR3 has 12 residues. Germline CDR1 and CDR2: MDHEN and SYDVKM. In DNA, the CDR3 is TGTGCCAGCAGCCGAGTGAGGGGGACGCAGTATTTT. Protein sequence: CASSRVRGTQYF.

The rearrangement links TRBV27 to TRBJ2-7; a possible D gene is TRBD1 (5 bases). Germline-derived CDR1 and CDR2 are MNHEY and SMNVEV (reference sequence). V was cut by 2 bases and J by 5 bases, with 10 bases left in between. CDR3 length: 13 amino acids. CDR3 protein: CASSLGRADEQYF. The DNA of the CDR3 is TGTGCCAGCAGTTTAGGCAGGGCAGACGAGCAGTACTTC.

The chain uses TRBV28 and TRBJ2-5, with TRBD2 matching over 8 bases. The CDR3 covers 18 residues. Trimming took 2 bases from V and 3 from J; bases not matched to a gene: 14. The germline V gene encodes CDR1 MDHEN and CDR2 SYDVKM. The CDR3 DNA follows: TGTGCCAGCAGTTTAGCGGGAGGAAAAAGTGGACGAAAAGAGACCCAGTACTTC. Its protein is CASSLAGGKSGRKETQYF.

This clone was counted a few times. V gene TRBV28 combines with J gene TRBJ2-5; D unclear. The germline V gene has CDR1 MDHEN and CDR2 SYDVKM. Deletions cut 4 bases from V and 1 base from J, with 10 bases between. The CDR3 contains 14 residues. In DNA form, the CDR3 reads TGTGCCAGCAGTTATGTCCAGGTCCAAGAGACCCAGTACTTC. Protein product: CASSYVQVQETQYF.

This clone was observed once. The chain carries TRBV20-1 and TRBJ1-4; D is ambiguous. V lost 1 base and J 11 bases, leaving 5 bases between the germline ends. The CDR3 totals 10 residues. CDR1 and CDR2 (germline): DFQATT, SNEGSKA (reference sequence). CDR3 nucleotides: TGCAGTGCTAGAGCGGTGAAACTGTTTTTT. It specifies CSARAVKLFF.

This rearrangement joins TRBV27 to TRBJ2-1; TRBD2 is a possible D gene (6 bases). Trimming took off 3 bases at V and 10 bases at J, with 19 bases between the two ends. The germline V gene has CDR1 MNHEY and CDR2 SMNVEV (reference sequence). The CDR3 spans 15 residues. In nucleotides, the CDR3 is TGTGCCAGCAGTTTGGGACTTAGAGGGTTAGGGGAGCAGTTCTTC. Translated: CASSLGLRGLGEQFF.

This sequence joins TRBV28 and TRBJ1-5, with TRBD1 matching 9 bases. V trimming: 6 bases; J trimming: 3 bases; junction bases outside the gene matches: 18. This CDR3 region has 19 residues. Looked up from germline, CDR1 is MDHEN and CDR2 is SYDVKM. In nucleotides, the CDR3 is TGTGCCAGCAGCCCCGCCAAGTCGGAGGACAGGGGATTCAATCAGCCCCAGCATTTT. Its translation: CASSPAKSEDRGFNQPQHF.

V gene TRBV28 combines with J gene TRBJ2-5; 10 bases align to TRBD1. In germline, CDR1 is MDHEN, CDR2 SYDVKM. Trimming cost V 8 bases and J 5 bases; bases outside gene matches: 14. The CDR3 sequence is 16 residues long. The DNA of the CDR3 is TGTGCCAGCGGATTCTGGGACAGGGGATTGGGTGAGACCCAGTACTTC. Translating gives CASGFWDRGLGETQYF.

The V call is TRBV27, the J call TRBJ2-2; TRBD2 is a possible D gene (5 bases). The germline V and J ends were trimmed by 5 bases and 4 bases, with 11 bases remaining between them. The germline V gene has CDR1 MNHEY and CDR2 SMNVEV (reference sequence). The CDR3 runs 14 residues. Here the CDR3 reads CASSRSAGTGELFF. CDR3 sequence (DNA): TGTGCCAGCAGTCGTTCTGCGGGCACCGGGGAGCTGTTTTTT.

This chain uses TRBV5-1 with TRBJ2-7; 7 bases fit TRBD1. V shed 4 bases, J shed 5 bases, and the junction held 9 bases outside the gene matches. Germline assignment: CDR1 SGHRS and CDR2 YFSETQ. The CDR3 loop spans 14 amino acids. CDR3 amino acids: CASSASQGRNEQYF. The CDR3 DNA is TGCGCCAGCAGCGCTTCACAGGGGAGAAACGAGCAGTACTTC.

The gene calls are TRBV15 and TRBJ2-4; TRBD2 aligns across 7 bases. CDR1 LNHNV and CDR2 YYDKDF come from the germline V gene (reference sequence). The junction had 14 bases not matched to a gene; V was cut back by 1 base and J by 8 bases. The CDR3 is 17 residues long. The CDR3 sequence: CATSRGGGGSRLYIQYF. As DNA, the CDR3 is TGTGCCACCAGCAGAGGAGGAGGCGGGAGCCGCTTGTACATTCAGTACTTC.

The chain carries TRBV28 and TRBJ1-5; TRBD1 might be the D (5 bases). Trimming shortened V by 3 bases and J by 2 bases, and 14 bases separated the two germline ends. CDR1 MDHEN and CDR2 SYDVKM come from the germline V gene. The CDR3 loop spans 16 amino acids. The CDR3 is CASSFLGAAGNQPQHF. CDR3 nucleotides: TGTGCCAGCAGTTTCCTAGGGGCGGCGGGCAATCAGCCCCAGCATTTT.

This chain uses TRBV5-1 with TRBJ2-7; a weak D match, TRBD2 (5 bases). V gave up 4 bases and J gave up 0 bases, with 17 bases separating them. CDR3 length: 16 residues. CDR1 and CDR2 from the germline V gene are SGHRS and YFSETQ. CDR3 residues: CASSPEGTTSSYEQYF. The CDR3 nucleotides are TGCGCCAGCAGCCCCGAGGGTACGACAAGCTCCTACGAGCAGTACTTC.

The V call is TRBV28, the J call TRBJ1-4, with D uncertain. The length of the CDR3 is 14 residues. Germline lookup yields CDR1 MDHEN and CDR2 SYDVKM. Trimming removed 3 bases at V and 4 bases at J, with 9 bases between. In DNA form, the CDR3 reads TGTGCCAGCAGTTTTGTGCAGGATAATGAAAAACTGTTTTTT. It codes for CASSFVQDNEKLFF.

The chain joins TRBV5-1 to TRBJ1-1; 11 nucleotides align to TRBD1. Unmatched junction bases numbered 16, after V lost 2 bases and J lost 4 bases. The germline V gene encodes CDR1 SGHRS and CDR2 YFSETQ. The CDR3 is made up of 19 amino acids. The CDR3 loop reads CASSLGQGARGGPFTEAFF. The CDR3 region has the DNA TGCGCCAGCAGCTTAGGACAGGGGGCGCGAGGAGGCCCTTTCACTGAAGCTTTCTTT.